The 15 T cell receptor beta chains in this list originate from one sample, sequenced in a study of shared clonotypes between healthy human individuals. TCRdb's copy holds only in-frame clones and misses some; the assay was immunoSEQ multiplex PCR. The sample consists of about 450,000 clones, 70% to 80% of them appearing once. The specimen sequenced was PBMCs. The receptors were sampled from a woman aged 40 to 50 in good health. Some clones in this sample may be carry-over from other donors' samples.

This rearrangement joins TRBV7-3 to TRBJ2-3, with D tentatively TRBD2 (5 bases). This CDR3 is 16 amino acids long. Germline-derived CDR1 and CDR2 are SGHTA and FQGTGA. V was pared by 0 bases and J by 5 bases, with 15 bases between. For the CDR3, the DNA is TGTGCCAGCAGCTTAACTTCTGGTAGCGTTGTAGATACGCAGTATTTT. Its protein product is CASSLTSGSVVDTQYF.

This clone was detected a few times. The J gene is TRBJ1-5, the V gene TRBV2; no definite D call. This CDR3 spans 14 amino acids. V was trimmed by 1 base and J by 3 bases, leaving 7 bases between them. Germline lookup yields CDR1 SNHLY and CDR2 FYNNEI. The CDR3 is CASSEGGNNQPQHF. DNA for the CDR3: TGTGCCAGCAGTGAAGGAGGGAACAATCAGCCCCAGCATTTT.

CDR3 loop: CASSLRPATGLGANVLTF. CDR3 nucleotide sequence: TGTGCCAGCAGTTTACGTCCAGCTACGGGCTTAGGGGCCAACGTCCTGACTTTC. The chain is built from TRBV27 and TRBJ2-6, with D uncertain. V shed 2 bases and J shed 4 bases, with 18 bases lying between them. Germline V gene lookup returns CDR1 MNHEY and CDR2 SMNVEV (reference sequence). The CDR3 has 18 amino acids.

The V and J genes are TRBV10-3 and TRBJ2-7; 8 bases agree with TRBD1. With 6 bases clipped from V and 3 bases from J, the junction kept 7 bases outside the gene matches. The germline CDR1 and CDR2 sequences are ENHRY and SYGVKD. This CDR3 region has 14 residues. The CDR3: CAISSGTGIYEQYF. The CDR3 nucleotides read TGTGCCATCAGCTCCGGGACAGGCATCTACGAGCAGTACTTC.

The CDR3 DNA reads as TGTGCCAGCAGCTACCGACGTTACCAATACGAGCAGTACTTC. It is translated as CASSYRRYQYEQYF. The V and J genes are TRBV7-2 and TRBJ2-7; the D is unclear. The CDR3 extends over 14 amino acids. CDR1 and CDR2 from the germline V gene are SGHTA and FQGNSA. Trimming shortened V by 4 bases and J by 4 bases, and 14 bases separated the two germline ends.

The chain joins TRBV7-6 to TRBJ1-6; tentatively, D is TRBD1 (6 bases). Germline-derived CDR1 and CDR2 are SGHVS and FNYEAQ. The V end lost 1 base, the J end lost 8 bases, and 9 bases lay between the germline ends. The CDR3 has 14 residues. As DNA, the CDR3 is TGTGCCAGCAGCTTAGGCAGGGGAGATTCACCCCTCCACTTT. Protein: CASSLGRGDSPLHF.

Many counts were recorded for this clone. The rearrangement uses TRBV10-2 and TRBJ2-3, with D possibly TRBD2 on 6 matching bases. Germline V gene lookup returns CDR1 WSHSY and CDR2 SAAADI. The CDR3 sequence is 14 residues long. Trimming pared 3 bases from V and 5 bases from J, leaving 12 bases between. DNA for the CDR3: TGCGCCAGCAGTGAAACGGGAGTTGGAGATACGCAGTATTTT. Amino acid sequence: CASSETGVGDTQYF.

The rearrangement joins TRBV7-6 to TRBJ1-3, with D unresolved. In germline, CDR1 is SGHVS, CDR2 FNYEAQ. The CDR3 is made up of 15 amino acids. The V and J ends lost 4 bases and 0 bases respectively, with 10 bases between them. In nucleotides, the CDR3 is TGTGCCAGCAGCTCCTACGGGAACTCTGGAAACACCATATATTTT. Translated, it gives CASSSYGNSGNTIYF.

A single count supports this clone. The rearrangement uses TRBV5-4 and TRBJ2-5; 10 positions agree with TRBD1. The better agreement between TRBJ2-7 and the DNA end casts doubt on the J call. Germline values: CDR1 SGHNT, CDR2 YYREEE (reference sequence). This CDR3 is 14 amino acids long. The CDR3 bases are TGTGCCAGCAGCCGGGGACAGGGGAAAAACGAGCAGTACTTC. Amino acid sequence: CASSRGQGKNEQYF.

A few counts support this clone. V gene TRBV11-2 combines with J gene TRBJ2-3; D may match TRBD1 or TRBD2 (5 bases each). The V and J ends lost 3 bases and 1 base respectively, with 20 bases between them. The CDR3 is 18 residues long. Germline CDR1 SGHAT, CDR2 FQNNGV. The CDR3 nucleotides are TGTGCCAGCAGCTTTGACCCTCCGGGGACGGCGGGCACAGATACGCAGTATTTT. Its translation is CASSFDPPGTAGTDTQYF.

The chain joins TRBV18 to TRBJ1-2; possibly TRBD1 for D (6 bases). The length of the CDR3 is 13 residues. V was trimmed by 4 bases and J by 8 bases, leaving 14 bases between them. Germline V gives CDR1 KGHSH, CDR2 LQKENI. The CDR3 region is CASSQGGFDGYTF. The CDR3 region has the DNA TGTGCCAGCTCACAGGGGGGGTTCGACGGCTACACCTTC.

V and J are TRBV18 and TRBJ1-2; 9 bases match TRBD1. CDR3 length: 16 amino acids. V was clipped by 5 bases and J by 4 bases; unmatched bases: 11. Per germline, CDR1 KGHSH and CDR2 LQKENI. The CDR3 DNA reads TGTGCCAGCTCAAACACCGGGACAGGGCTGGCCTATGGCTACACCTTC. Translation gives CASSNTGTGLAYGYTF. Looking up the rest from reference TRBV18 and TRBJ1-2 gives the full variable domain: NAGVMQNPRHLVRRRGQEARLRCSPMKGHSHVYWYRQLPEEGLKFMVYLQKENIIDESGMPKERFSAEFPKEGPSILRIQQVVRGDSAAYFCASSNTGTGLAYGYTFGSGTRLTVV.

This chain connects TRBV30 to TRBJ1-6; TRBD1 agrees at 11 bases. The junction had 7 bases not matched to a gene; V was cut back by 2 bases and J by 10 bases. This CDR3 has 15 amino acids. Germline V lookup: CDR1 GTSNPN, CDR2 SVGIG (reference sequence). The CDR3: CAWSFRTGGSSPLHF. CDR3 in DNA: TGTGCCTGGAGTTTCAGGACAGGGGGCAGCTCACCCCTCCACTTT.

The gene calls are TRBV6-6 and TRBJ1-1; TRBD1 matches at 7 bases. The CDR3 covers 13 residues. With V trimmed by 8 bases and J by 2 bases, 5 bases remained unmatched. Germline V gene lookup returns CDR1 MNHNY and CDR2 SVGAGI (reference sequence). CDR3 bases: TGTGCCAGCGGTAACAGGGGAAACACTGAAGCTTTCTTT. Translated: CASGNRGNTEAFF.

This sequence joins TRBV29-1 and TRBJ2-3, with 9 bases lining up with TRBD1. Germline CDR1 is SQVTM and CDR2 is ANQGSEA. CDR3 length: 13 residues. V lost 6 bases to trimming and J lost 2 bases; unmatched junction nucleotides: 3. The CDR3 DNA is TGCAGCGTGGGGACAGGGAACACAGATACGCAGTATTTT. It codes for CSVGTGNTDTQYF.